This entry lists 5 T cell receptor beta chains sequenced from one sample in a study of blood T cell repertoires in COVID-19. TCRdb's copy holds only in-frame clones and misses some; the assay was immunoSEQ multiplex PCR. The sample shows approximately 130,000 clones, more than 75% of them seen only once. Sequencing used peripheral blood. The source of these receptors is a woman in her fifties or sixties who had recovered from COVID-19.

This chain links TRBV5-1 with TRBJ2-7, with 10 bases fitting TRBD2. This CDR3 spans 18 amino acids. The V gene end was trimmed by 0 bases and the J gene end by 2 bases; junction bases not matched to a gene: 11. Germline CDR1 is SGHRS and CDR2 is YFSETQ. The CDR3 bases are TGCGCCAGCAGCTTGGGGCCCCCTAGCGGGAGTTCCCCCTACGAGCAGTACTTC. Protein sequence: CASSLGPPSGSSPYEQYF.

The V gene is TRBV7-8, the J gene TRBJ2-6; D is ambiguous. This CDR3 is built from 13 residues. Trimming pared 3 bases from V and 2 bases from J, leaving 2 bases between. Looked up from germline, CDR1 is SGHVS and CDR2 is FQNEAQ. The CDR3 protein is CASSFAGANVLTF. The DNA of the CDR3 is TGTGCCAGCAGCTTCGCTGGGGCCAACGTCCTGACTTTC.

This chain joins TRBV28 and TRBJ1-2, with 10 bases that match TRBD1. The CDR3 is 15 amino acids. Germline trimming cut 6 bases from V and 2 bases from J; bases unmatched to any gene: 6. Germline values: CDR1 MDHEN, CDR2 SYDVKM. CDR3 DNA: TGTGCCAGCAGACTCCGGGACAGGGGAAACTATGGCTACACCTTC. Its protein product is CASRLRDRGNYGYTF.

The chain links TRBV19 to TRBJ1-5; D is perhaps TRBD1 (6 bases). Germline V gives CDR1 LNHDA, CDR2 SQIVND (reference sequence). Trimming removed 10 bases at V and 5 bases at J, with 21 bases between. The CDR3 consists of 15 residues. This CDR3 reads CATAGGAGSDQPQHF. CDR3 DNA sequence: TGTGCCACCGCGGGGGGGGCAGGCTCGGATCAGCCCCAGCATTTT.

The chain links TRBV12-5 to TRBJ2-2, with D unclear. This CDR3 comprises 14 residues. The V gene lost 8 bases and the J gene lost 3 bases, with 13 bases spanning the gap. Looked up from germline, CDR1 is LGHNT and CDR2 is FRNRAP. The CDR3 DNA sequence: TGTGCTAGTACGTCAGAGGAATACACCGGGGAGCTGTTTTTT. This sequence encodes CASTSEEYTGELFF.